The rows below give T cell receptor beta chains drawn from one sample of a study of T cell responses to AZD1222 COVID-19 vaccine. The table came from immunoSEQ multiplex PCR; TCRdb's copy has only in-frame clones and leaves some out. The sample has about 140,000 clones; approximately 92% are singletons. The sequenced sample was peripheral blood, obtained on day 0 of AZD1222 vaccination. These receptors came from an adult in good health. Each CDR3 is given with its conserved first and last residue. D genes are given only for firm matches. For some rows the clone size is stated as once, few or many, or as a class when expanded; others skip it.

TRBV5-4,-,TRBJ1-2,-,TGTGCCAGCAGCCCGGGGACTCGAAGGAAGGGCTACACCTTC,CASSPGTRRKGYTF
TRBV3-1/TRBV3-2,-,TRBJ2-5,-,TGTGCCAGCAGTCCTATGACAGTCGAACTCCAAGAGACCCAGTACTTC,CASSPMTVELQETQYF
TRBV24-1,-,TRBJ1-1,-,TGTGCCACCAGTGCCGGGGGGGCCACTGAAGCTTTCTTT,CATSAGGATEAFF
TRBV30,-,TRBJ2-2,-,TGTGCCTGGAGTCGGGTCAGAATCCTTAACACCGGGGAGCTGTTTTTT,CAWSRVRILNTGELFF
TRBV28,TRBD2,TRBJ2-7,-,TGTGCCAGCAGTTTAGGACTAGCGGGAGTTTCCGAGCAGTACTTC,CASSLGLAGVSEQYF
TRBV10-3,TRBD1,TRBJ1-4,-,TGTGCCATCAGTGACCCAACCCGACAGGGAGGGCCAACTAATGAAAAACTGTTTTTT,CAISDPTRQGGPTNEKLFF
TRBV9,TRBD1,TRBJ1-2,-,TGTGCCAGCAGCGCCATCCTTCGGGTGGTCGGGACAGGGGGCGATGGCTACACCTTC,CASSAILRVVGTGGDGYTF
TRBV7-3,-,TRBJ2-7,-,TGTGCCAGCGGCATGGACAGCTCCTACGAGCAGTACTTC,CASGMDSSYEQYF
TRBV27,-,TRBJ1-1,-,TGTGCCAGCAGTCCCCTTAGGGGGGCAAGGAACACTGAAGCTTTCTTT,CASSPLRGARNTEAFF
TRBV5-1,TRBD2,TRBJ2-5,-,TGCGCCAGCAGCTTGGGTCTAGCGGGACAAGAGACCCAGTACTTC,CASSLGLAGQETQYF
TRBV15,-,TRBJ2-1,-,TGTGCCACCAGCAGAAAAGTGTCCCGGGACAACCTTGAGCAGTTCTTC,CATSRKVSRDNLEQFF
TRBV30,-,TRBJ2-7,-,TGTGCCTGGGACAGGGAGGTCTACTACGAGCAGTACTTC,CAWDREVYYEQYF
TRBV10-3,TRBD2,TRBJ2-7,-,TGTGCCATCAGGGGGACTAGCGGCACCTACGAGCAGTACTTC,CAIRGTSGTYEQYF
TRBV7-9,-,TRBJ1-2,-,TGTGCCAGCAGCCAAAGGGACCGACGCTATGGCTACACCTTC,CASSQRDRRYGYTF
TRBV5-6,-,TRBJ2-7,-,TGTGCCAGCAGCGCACTGGGGGAGGTGAACTACGAGCAGTACTTC,CASSALGEVNYEQYF
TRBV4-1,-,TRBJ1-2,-,TGCGCCAGCAGCCAAGATTTAGTTCGAGGGGATGGCTACACCTTC,CASSQDLVRGDGYTF
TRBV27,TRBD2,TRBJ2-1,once,TGTGCCAGCAGTCCACTTCGCGGGGGGCAGTTCTTC,CASSPLRGGQFF
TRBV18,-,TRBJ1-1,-,TGTGCCAGCTCACATGGGTTCGGAACTGAAGCTTTCTTT,CASSHGFGTEAFF
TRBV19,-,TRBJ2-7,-,TGTGCCAGTAGTATGATGAGGGGGAGAGTGCAGTACTTC,CASSMMRGRVQYF
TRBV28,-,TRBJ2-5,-,TGTGCCAGCAGTTTACCGATTTTAGGGGCCCAGTACTTC,CASSLPILGAQYF
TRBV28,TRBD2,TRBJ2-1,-,TGTGCCAGCAGTTTATTTCTAGCGGGAGAAGGGGGCAATGAGCAGTTCTTC,CASSLFLAGEGGNEQFF
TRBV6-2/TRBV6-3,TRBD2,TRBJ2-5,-,TGTGCCAGCAGCTCTAGCGGGAGTCGGGAGACCCAGTACTTC,CASSSSGSRETQYF
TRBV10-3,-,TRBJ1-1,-,TGTGCCATCAGTCCACGGACCGGGACAATGAACACTGAAGCTTTCTTT,CAISPRTGTMNTEAFF
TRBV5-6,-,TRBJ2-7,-,TGTGCCAGCAGCTTGTACAAGGGGGCCTACGAGCAGTACTTC,CASSLYKGAYEQYF
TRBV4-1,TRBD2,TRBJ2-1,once,TGCGCCAGCAGCCAATTTCCCGGGACTACATCAAATGAGCAGTTCTTC,CASSQFPGTTSNEQFF
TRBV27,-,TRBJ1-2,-,TGTGCCAGCAGCCACAGGAGAAACTATGGCTACACCTTC,CASSHRRNYGYTF
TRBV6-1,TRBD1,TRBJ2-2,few,TGTGCCAGCAGTGAACTGGGACAGCACACCGGGGAGCTGTTTTTT,CASSELGQHTGELFF
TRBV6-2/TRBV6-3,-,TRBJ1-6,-,TGTGCCAGCAGTTACGCACTCGGGGACACCCTCCACTTT,CASSYALGDTLHF
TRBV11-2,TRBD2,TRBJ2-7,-,TGTGCCAGCAGCTCCCTCGGGGGGGCAGGATACGAGCAGTACTTC,CASSSLGGAGYEQYF
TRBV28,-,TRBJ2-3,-,TGTGCCAGCAGTCCATGGCCGGGCACAGATACGCAGTATTTT,CASSPWPGTDTQYF
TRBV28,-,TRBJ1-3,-,TGTGCCAGCAGTTTATCCGCTGGAAACACCATATATTTT,CASSLSAGNTIYF
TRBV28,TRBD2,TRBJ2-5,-,TGTGCCAGCAGTTTATTCTCGCAGGGAGGGAGGAAAGAGACCCAGTACTTC,CASSLFSQGGRKETQYF
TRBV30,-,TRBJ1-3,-,TGTGCCTGGAGTGTTCAGGGGGGAAACACCATATATTTT,CAWSVQGGNTIYF
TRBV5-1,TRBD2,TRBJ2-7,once,TGCGCCAGCAGCGGAGAGACTAGCGGGAGCTCCTACGAGCAGTACTTC,CASSGETSGSSYEQYF
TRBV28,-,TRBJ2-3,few,TGTGCCAGCAGTTTTATGACGGCTGACACAGATACGCAGTATTTT,CASSFMTADTDTQYF
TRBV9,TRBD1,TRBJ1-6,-,TGTGCCAGCAGCGAGACACCGGACAGGGGGGGTAATTCACCCCTCCACTTT,CASSETPDRGGNSPLHF
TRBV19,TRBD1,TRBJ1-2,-,TGTGCCAGTAGTGTCCGGACAGGGGCATATGGCTACACCTTC,CASSVRTGAYGYTF
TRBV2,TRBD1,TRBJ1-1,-,TGTGCCAGCAGGACAGGGTACGGGACTGAAGCTTTCTTT,CASRTGYGTEAFF
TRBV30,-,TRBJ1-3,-,TGTGCCTGCCGACTGAACTCTGGAAACACCATATATTTT,CACRLNSGNTIYF
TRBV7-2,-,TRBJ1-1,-,TGTGCCAGCAGCTTGAGAGGCAGGGTGGGTGGCACTGAAGCTTTCTTT,CASSLRGRVGGTEAFF
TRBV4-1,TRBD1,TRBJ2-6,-,TGCGCCAGCAGCCAAGGCGGGACAGGCAGGAGCTCTGGGGCCAACGTCCTGACTTTC,CASSQGGTGRSSGANVLTF
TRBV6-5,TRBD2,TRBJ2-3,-,TGTGCCAGCAGACAAGAGCGGGGGACAGATACGCAGTATTTT,CASRQERGTDTQYF
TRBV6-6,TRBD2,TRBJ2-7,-,TGTGCCAGCACCTACGGGGGGGGGACCTACGAGCAGTACTTC,CASTYGGGTYEQYF
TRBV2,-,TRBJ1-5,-,TGTGCCAGCAGTGCCCCACGAGGAGGGTTGAGCAATCAGCCCCAGCATTTT,CASSAPRGGLSNQPQHF
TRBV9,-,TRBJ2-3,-,TGTGCCAGCAGCGTAGTGGGCAGAAGAGCTACGCAGTATTTT,CASSVVGRRATQYF
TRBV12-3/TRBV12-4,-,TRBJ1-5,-,TGTGCCAGCAGTTTAAGGGGACAGCCCCAGCATTTT,CASSLRGQPQHF
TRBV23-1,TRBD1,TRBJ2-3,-,TGCGCCAGCAGTCAGATACCGGGACAGGGGGCCACAGATACGCAGTATTTT,CASSQIPGQGATDTQYF
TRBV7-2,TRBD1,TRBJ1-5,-,TGTGCCAGCAGCTTGACAGGGGCTATGGATCAGCCCCAGCATTTT,CASSLTGAMDQPQHF
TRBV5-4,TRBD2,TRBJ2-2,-,TGTGCCAGCAGGGCTAGCGGGAGGGGGACCGGGGAGCTGTTTTTT,CASRASGRGTGELFF
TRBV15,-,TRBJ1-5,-,TGTGCCACCAGCTATGGCGGGGGCAATCAGCCCCAGCATTTT,CATSYGGGNQPQHF
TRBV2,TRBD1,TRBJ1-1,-,TGTGCCAGCAGTGAAGCGCGGGCAGGGTGGGACAGGGGTGAAGCTTTCTTT,CASSEARAGWDRGEAFF
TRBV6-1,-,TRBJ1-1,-,TGTGCCAGCAGTGAAGTGAGGGGTGGGGGGACTGAAGCTTTCTTT,CASSEVRGGGTEAFF
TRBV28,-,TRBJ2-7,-,TGTGCCAGCAGTTTTGGGGCCCCCTACGAGCAGTACTTC,CASSFGAPYEQYF
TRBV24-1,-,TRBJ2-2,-,TGTGCCCCCTCCAGGTGGGAACTAGCCGCAAGGAGGAACACCGGGGAGCTGTTTTTT,CAPSRWELAARRNTGELFF
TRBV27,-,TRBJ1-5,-,TGTGCCAGCAGTTCTCAGGGAAGGCAGCCCCAGCATTTT,CASSSQGRQPQHF
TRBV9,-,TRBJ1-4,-,TGTGCCAGCAGCGTAGGTATTGAGGCGGGATCACTGTTTTTT,CASSVGIEAGSLFF
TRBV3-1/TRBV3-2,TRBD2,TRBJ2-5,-,TGTGCCAGCAGCCAAGTTAGGGCGGGAGCACGCCAAGAGACCCAGTACTTC,CASSQVRAGARQETQYF
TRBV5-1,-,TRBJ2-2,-,TGCGCCAGCAGCTGGCAGGGGTCCGGGGAGCTGTTTTTT,CASSWQGSGELFF
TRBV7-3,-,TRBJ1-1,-,TGTGCCAGCAGCTCGGGGAACAGGGCGTCTGAAGCTTTCTTT,CASSSGNRASEAFF
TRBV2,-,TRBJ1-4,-,TGTGCCAGCAATAAGAGGTCAGGAAAACTGTTTTTT,CASNKRSGKLFF